The clone carrying this T cell receptor beta chain was seen more than once but under ten times. Its antigen is currently unknown. The data belong to a study of T-cell memory formation after mild COVID-19. The CDR3 is 15 amino acids. The germline CDR1 and CDR2 sequences are KGHSH and LQKENI. V dropped 3 bases and J dropped 0 bases, with 10 bases sitting between them. General study findings and limits: Clones that got smaller from day 15 to 85 had even CD4/CD8, while clones growing later tipped toward CD4+. Clones which contracted sat mainly in CM and EM if CD4+, and in EMRA if CD8+.

Each CDR3 protein gets one entry after TCRdb re-called the 5' RACE reads with MiXCR. The data show some 330,000 distinct CDR3 sequences, more than 20% seen once. The rearrangement links TRBV18 to TRBJ2-3; D is unclear. This clonotype originated in an adult woman who had mild COVID-19 (a few samples of this study predate the infection). Cell type and time point are not known. Sequencing input: PBMCs or a T cell subset sorted from them (not recorded which). For the CDR3, the DNA is TGTGCCAGCTCACCGAAGCCCTCTAGCACAGATACGCAGTATTTT. Translation: CASSPKPSSTDTQYF.